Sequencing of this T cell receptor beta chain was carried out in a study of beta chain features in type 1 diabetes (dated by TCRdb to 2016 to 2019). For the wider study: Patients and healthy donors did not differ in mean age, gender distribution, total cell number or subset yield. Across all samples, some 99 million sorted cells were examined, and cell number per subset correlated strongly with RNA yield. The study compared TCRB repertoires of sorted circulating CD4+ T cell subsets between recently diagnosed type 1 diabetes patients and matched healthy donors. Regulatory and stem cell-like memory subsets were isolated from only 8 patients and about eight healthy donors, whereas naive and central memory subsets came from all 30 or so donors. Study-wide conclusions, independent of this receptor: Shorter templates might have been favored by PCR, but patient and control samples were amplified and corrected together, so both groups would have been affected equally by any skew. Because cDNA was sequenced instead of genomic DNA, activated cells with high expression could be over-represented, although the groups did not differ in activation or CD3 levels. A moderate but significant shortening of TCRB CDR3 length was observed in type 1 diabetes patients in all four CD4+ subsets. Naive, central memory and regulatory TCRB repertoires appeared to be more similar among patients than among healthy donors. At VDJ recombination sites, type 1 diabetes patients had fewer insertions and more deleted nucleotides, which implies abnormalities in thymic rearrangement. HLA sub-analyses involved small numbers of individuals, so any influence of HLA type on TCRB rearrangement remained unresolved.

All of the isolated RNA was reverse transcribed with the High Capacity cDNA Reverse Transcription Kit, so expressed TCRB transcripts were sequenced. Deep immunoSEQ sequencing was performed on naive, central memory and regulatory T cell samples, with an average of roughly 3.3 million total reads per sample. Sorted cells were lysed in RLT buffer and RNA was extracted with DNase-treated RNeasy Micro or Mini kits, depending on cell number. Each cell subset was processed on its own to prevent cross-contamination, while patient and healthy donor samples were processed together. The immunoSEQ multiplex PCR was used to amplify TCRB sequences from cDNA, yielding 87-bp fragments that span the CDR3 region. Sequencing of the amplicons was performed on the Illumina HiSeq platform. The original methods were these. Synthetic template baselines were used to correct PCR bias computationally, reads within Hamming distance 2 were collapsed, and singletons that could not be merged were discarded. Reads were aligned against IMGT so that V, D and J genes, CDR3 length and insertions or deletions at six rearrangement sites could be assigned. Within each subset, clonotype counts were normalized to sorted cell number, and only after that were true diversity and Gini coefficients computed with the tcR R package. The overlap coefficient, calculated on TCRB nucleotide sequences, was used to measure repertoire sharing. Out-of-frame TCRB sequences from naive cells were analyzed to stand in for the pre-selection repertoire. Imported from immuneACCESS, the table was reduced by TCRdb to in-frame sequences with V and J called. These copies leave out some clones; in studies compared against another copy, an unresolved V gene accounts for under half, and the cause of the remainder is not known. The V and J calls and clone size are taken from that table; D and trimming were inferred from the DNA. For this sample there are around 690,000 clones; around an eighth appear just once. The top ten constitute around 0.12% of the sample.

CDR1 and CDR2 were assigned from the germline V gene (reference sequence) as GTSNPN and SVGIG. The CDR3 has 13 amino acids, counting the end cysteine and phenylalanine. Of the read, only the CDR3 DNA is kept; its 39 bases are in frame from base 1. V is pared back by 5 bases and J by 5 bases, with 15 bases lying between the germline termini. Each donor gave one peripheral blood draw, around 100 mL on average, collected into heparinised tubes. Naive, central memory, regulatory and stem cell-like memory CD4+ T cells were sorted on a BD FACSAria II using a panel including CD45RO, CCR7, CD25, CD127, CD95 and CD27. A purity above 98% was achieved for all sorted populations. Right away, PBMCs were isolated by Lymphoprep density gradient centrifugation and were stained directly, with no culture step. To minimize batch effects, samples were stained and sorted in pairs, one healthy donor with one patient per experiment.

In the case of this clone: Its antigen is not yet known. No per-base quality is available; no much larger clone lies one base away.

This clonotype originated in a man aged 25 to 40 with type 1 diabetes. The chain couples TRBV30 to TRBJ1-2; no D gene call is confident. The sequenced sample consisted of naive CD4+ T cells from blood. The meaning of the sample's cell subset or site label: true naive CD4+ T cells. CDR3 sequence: CAWGSASGYGYTF. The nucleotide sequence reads TGTGCCTGGGGTAGCGCCTCTGGGTATGGCTACACCTTC.